This T cell receptor (beta chain) was observed in a study of blood T cells in healthy people across ages. Across the study: Per every two T cells, about one barcoded beta molecule was captured by template switching. Study conclusions and caveats: Across samples, TCR beta diversity tracked strongly with naive T cell percentage.

Each donor gave approximately 9.7 milliliters of peripheral blood. A second PCR, run for about 6 to 12 cycles, used a sample-barcoded 5' primer plus a J-beta primer mix. Samples each returned at least 3 million CDR3-containing paired-end reads. Each CDR3 protein is one row after TCRdb ran MiXCR on the 5' RACE reads. Here the sample spans about 1.5 million distinct CDR3 sequences, under 55% being singletons. A note on this clonotype: Its specificity is not known. Germline is not matched at one junction end, which may reflect a read error.

CDR1 and CDR2 (germline): MNHEY, SMNVEV (reference sequence). This CDR3 region has 14 residues. The chain uses TRBV27 and TRBJ2-7; 8 bases fit TRBD1. The clonotype comes from a woman aged 18 to 35 in good health. Source material: blood. CDR3 loop: CDSSLTGAPYEQYF. CDR3 coding DNA: TGTGACAGCAGTTTGACAGGGGCTCCCTACGAGCAGTACTTC.